Listed here is a single TCR beta chain. The data were obtained in a study of technical replicates of blood from a few donors. Trimming shortened V by 5 bases and J by 0 bases, and 17 bases separated the two germline ends. There are 17 residues in the CDR3. Per germline, CDR1 LNHDA and CDR2 SQIVND (reference sequence). Using immunoSEQ multiplex PCR, the repertoire was profiled, and TCRdb retains in-frame clones only, with some absent. The sample lists some 80,000 clones, approximately 94% occurring once. The clonotype originates from a human donor in good health. The chain recombines TRBV19 with TRBJ2-1; TRBD2 might be the D (5 bases). The source material was T cells isolated from PBMCs. DNA of the CDR3: TGTGCCAGTAGTGAACCGGATGGAGGCAGCTCCTACAATGAGCAGTTCTTC. This encodes CASSEPDGGSSYNEQFF.